This TCR beta chain emerged from a study of CD8+ T cells in alopecia areata. Germline CDR1 SGHDT, CDR2 YYEEEE. The CDR3 extends over 17 amino acids. V trimming: 3 bases; J trimming: 0 bases; junction bases outside the gene matches: 7. Regarding this clone: What it binds is unknown.

Study observations and caveats: Persistence in scalp and blood during tofacitinib was observed for many expanded lesional clones. Scalp clonality dropped significantly under tofacitinib, as did expanded CD8+ top-100 clones. Possibly as an HLA-related effect, TCR sharing across patients appeared less clear than in mice.

As the sequencing template, cDNA was produced by extracting RNA and reverse transcribing it. Libraries were prepared by immunoSEQ multiplex PCR; TCRdb keeps only in-frame clonotypes and omits some of them. Of some 99,000 clones in the sample, 50% to 75% were seen once. The treatment was: oral pan-JAK inhibitor, 5-10 mg twice daily. This clonotype originated in a human donor with alopecia areata. The V and J genes are TRBV5-6 and TRBJ2-1; TRBD2 aligns across 9 bases. Sequenced material: CD8+ T cells sorted from blood, taken at week 4, from a patient treated with tofacitinib. The DNA of the CDR3 is TGTGCCAGCAGCTCCCCGGGTAGCGGGAGCTCCTACAATGAGCAGTTCTTC. It translates to CASSSPGSGSSYNEQFF.